This entry features one T cell receptor (beta chain) sequence. Its antigen remains unknown. The data originate from a study of T cells in tuberculosis. About the study: This South African cohort compared adolescents with or without latent tuberculosis against adults with active tuberculosis.

Unsorted cryopreserved PBMC were sequenced, averaging around 100,000 T cells per clinical donor. Broader study findings: Shorter CDR3-alpha in active tuberculosis partly drove smaller distances.

Per the germline V gene, CDR1 is LGHNA and CDR2 is YNFKEQ. Losses at the gene ends were 0 bases for V and 0 bases for J; bases not matched to a gene: 23. The CDR3 is 23 residues long. Sequencing used immunoSEQ multiplex PCR; TCRdb keeps in-frame clones, though not all of them. The data contain tens of thousands of clones, 85% to 95% of them singletons. This TCR came from a donor between 10 and 35 years old with latent tuberculosis or without tuberculosis infection. Some clones in this sample may be carry-over from other donors' samples. The specimen sequenced was PBMCs. V gene TRBV4-2 combines with J gene TRBJ1-1, with TRBD1 identical over 9 bases. CDR3 coding DNA: TGTGCCAGCAGCCAAGATCTGTATAACGGACAGGGGTTTTCTAAGAAGATGAACACTGAAGCTTTCTTT. Translated: CASSQDLYNGQGFSKKMNTEAFF.